The source of this T cell receptor beta chain is a study of blood T cell repertoires in COVID-19. Patients of the Seattle cohort, enrolled during active infection, were followed longitudinally. In the study's own analysis: Amplification with reference gene primers provided the estimates of nucleated cell counts. This table comes from immunoSEQ multiplex PCR, and its TCRdb copy is limited to in-frame clones, with some not included. V, J and clone size are those of that table, while D and trimming were read from the DNA. The table shows 150,000 or so clones, with approximately 86% occurring only once. V lost 4 bases and J lost 8; bases outside the gene matches: 12. This CDR3 spans 16 amino acids. Germline V gene data show CDR1 as MNHEY and CDR2 as SVGAGI.

Sequencing was performed on peripheral blood. The receptor comes from a woman aged 70 to 79 with COVID-19, enrolled during active disease. This chain uses TRBV6-5 with TRBJ2-3, with 10 bases identical to TRBD1. For the CDR3, the DNA is TGTGCCAGCAGTTCCCCCGGGACAGGGGTTAGTGGTACGCAGTATTTT. Protein: CASSSPGTGVSGTQYF.